The rows below give T cell receptor beta chains drawn from one sample of a study of shared clonotypes between healthy human individuals. Clones were read by immunoSEQ multiplex PCR, and TCRdb kept only the in-frame ones, dropping some. The sample holds about a million clones, around four fifths seen once. Sequencing input: memory CD4+ T cells sorted from blood. These receptors were obtained from a young man in good health. Both conserved end residues are part of each CDR3. D genes are given only for firm matches. Clone sizes are given selectively: once, few, many, or a class where the clone is expanded.

v_call	clone_size	d_call	j_call	cdr3_nt	cdr3_aa
TRBV5-4	NA	NA	TRBJ1-1	TGTGCCAGCAGCCTACCTGGGTCCGGGAACACTGAAGCTTTTTTT	CASSLPGSGNTEAFF
TRBV5-1	once	NA	TRBJ1-1	TGCGCCAGCAGCTCGGGTTCGATGGGGGCCGGTACTGAAGCTTTCTTT	CASSSGSMGAGTEAFF
TRBV20-1	NA	NA	TRBJ2-3	TGCAGTGGGGGTGTGGCTCCAACGCAGTATTTT	CSGGVAPTQYF
TRBV19	NA	TRBD2	TRBJ2-3	TGTGCCAGTAGTAGAGCGGGAGTAGGAGATACGCAGTATTTT	CASSRAGVGDTQYF
TRBV18	NA	TRBD2	TRBJ2-5	TGTGCCAGCTCACCCTCCACTAGCGGTAGGCAAGAGACCCAGTACTTC	CASSPSTSGRQETQYF
TRBV28	NA	NA	TRBJ1-1	TGTGCCAGCAGTTTATCAGGTCGGGGTGTTGAAGCTTTCTTT	CASSLSGRGVEAFF
TRBV9	many	NA	TRBJ2-1	TGTGCCAGCAGCGCCTCCCCGCTCGGGAGATACAATGAGCAGTTCTTC	CASSASPLGRYNEQFF
TRBV2	NA	NA	TRBJ2-2	TGTGCCAGCACCGGCGGTAAGAACACCGGGGAGCTGTTTTTT	CASTGGKNTGELFF
TRBV5-1	NA	NA	TRBJ2-5	TGCGCCAGCAGCCCCGGACGGAACGTACAAGAGACCCAGTACTTC	CASSPGRNVQETQYF
TRBV5-1	NA	NA	TRBJ2-2	TGCGCCAGCAGCTTACCGACAGCGGCCACCGGGGAGCTGTTTTTT	CASSLPTAATGELFF
TRBV11-3	NA	NA	TRBJ2-1	TGTGCCAGCAGCCCCGGGACTTATTACAATGAGCAGTTCTTC	CASSPGTYYNEQFF
TRBV30	NA	NA	TRBJ2-7	TGTGCCTCGAACAGGGGGGGACACGAGCAGTACTTC	CASNRGGHEQYF
TRBV2	many	NA	TRBJ2-5	TGTGCCAGCAGTGTCCAGGACTACCAAGAGACCCAGTACTTC	CASSVQDYQETQYF
TRBV30	NA	TRBD1	TRBJ1-2	TGTGCCTGGACAGGGGGTAGAGCTAACTATGGCTACACCTTC	CAWTGGRANYGYTF
TRBV5-6	NA	TRBD1	TRBJ2-3	TGTGCCAGCAGCTTGGCCGACAGGGGTACAGATACGCAGTATTTT	CASSLADRGTDTQYF
TRBV5-4	NA	NA	TRBJ1-1	TGTGCCAGCAGCTTGGACACGGGGACTGAAGCTTTCTTT	CASSLDTGTEAFF
TRBV7-9	NA	NA	TRBJ1-5	TGTGCCAGCAGCCATGAAGGCGGGCCCCAGCATTTT	CASSHEGGPQHF
TRBV10-1	NA	NA	TRBJ2-5	TGCGCCAGCAGTGAGGGGACGAAGAAGGACAAAGAGACCCAGTACTTC	CASSEGTKKDKETQYF
TRBV28	once	TRBD1	TRBJ1-3	TGTGCCAGCAAATTACAGGGGGGATCTGGAAACACCATATATTTT	CASKLQGGSGNTIYF
TRBV5-4	NA	NA	TRBJ1-2	TGTGCCAGCAGTTTGGAAGGGCAAACGGGGTATGGCTACACCTTC	CASSLEGQTGYGYTF
TRBV5-1	NA	TRBD1	TRBJ1-2	TGCGCCAGCAGCTCCGGGGACAGGGCTCTGGATGGCTACACCTTC	CASSSGDRALDGYTF
TRBV19	NA	TRBD1	TRBJ1-6	TGTGCCAGTAGCACCCAGGGGGATAATTCACCCCTCCACTTT	CASSTQGDNSPLHF
TRBV2	NA	TRBD2	TRBJ2-1	TGTGCCAGCACGGGAGGTTTCAATGAGCAGTTCTTC	CASTGGFNEQFF
TRBV5-1	NA	TRBD2	TRBJ2-5	TGCGCCAGCAGCCGGGGGACTAGCGGGAAGCCCGTCCAAGAGACCCAGTACTTC	CASSRGTSGKPVQETQYF
TRBV5-1	NA	TRBD2	TRBJ2-1	TGCGCCAGCAGCTTGGGACTAGCGGGGGGGCAATACAATGAGCAGTTCTTC	CASSLGLAGGQYNEQFF
TRBV6-4	NA	NA	TRBJ2-4	TGTGCCAGCGGGGGCCCAGCCAAAAACATTCAGTACTTC	CASGGPAKNIQYF
TRBV9	NA	TRBD1	TRBJ2-3	TGTGCCAGCAGCGTAGGGACAGGGACCGGGACAGATACGCAGTATTTT	CASSVGTGTGTDTQYF
TRBV5-1	few	NA	TRBJ2-5	TGCGCCAGCAGCTTGGCCGGGAAAGAGACCCAGTACTTC	CASSLAGKETQYF
TRBV18	few	NA	TRBJ1-6	TGTGCCAGCTCACCGTTGAATGATTCACCCCTCCACTTT	CASSPLNDSPLHF
TRBV10-3	NA	NA	TRBJ1-2	TGTGCCATCAGTGAAGGGTCTGGCTACACCTTC	CAISEGSGYTF
TRBV28	NA	TRBD1	TRBJ2-7	TGTGCCAGCAGGAGACAGGGGGCAAACTACGAGCAGTACTTC	CASRRQGANYEQYF
TRBV2	NA	NA	TRBJ2-3	TGTGCCAGCAGGAGGGAGCCCACAGATACGCAGTATTTT	CASRREPTDTQYF
TRBV7-9	NA	NA	TRBJ1-1	TGTGCCAGCACCCTCGGGTCGACCACTGAAGCTTTCTTT	CASTLGSTTEAFF
TRBV2	NA	TRBD2	TRBJ2-1	TGTGCCAGCAGGACCACGACTAGCGGGGCTAATGAGCAGTTCTTC	CASRTTTSGANEQFF
TRBV6-5	NA	NA	TRBJ2-1	TGTGCCAGCAGAACGGGGTCGAATGAGCAGTTCTTC	CASRTGSNEQFF
TRBV18	NA	TRBD2	TRBJ2-1	TGTGCCAGCTCACCACCGTTAGGGACAACGGGACTAGCACGGTTCTTC	CASSPPLGTTGLARFF
TRBV7-2	NA	NA	TRBJ2-2	TGTGCCAGCAGCGCACGACTAGGTATCACCGGGGAGCTGTTTTTT	CASSARLGITGELFF
TRBV10-3	NA	NA	TRBJ1-6	TGTGCCATCAGACCGGACGATGGGAGTTCACCCCTCCACTTT	CAIRPDDGSSPLHF
TRBV7-6	NA	NA	TRBJ1-1	TGTGCCAGCAGCTCCACATCGTTGAACACTGAAGCTTTCTTT	CASSSTSLNTEAFF
TRBV14	NA	TRBD1	TRBJ2-7	TGTGCCAGCAGCGTCCGACAGGGGGTTACCCTACGGGAGCAGTACTTC	CASSVRQGVTLREQYF
TRBV5-1	once	NA	TRBJ2-7	TGCGCCAGCAGCTGGGGGGCCTCCTACGAGCAGTACTTC	CASSWGASYEQYF
TRBV18	once	NA	TRBJ1-3	TGTGCCAGCTCACCGGGCAACACCATATATTTT	CASSPGNTIYF
TRBV4-3	NA	NA	TRBJ2-1	TGCGCCAGCAGCCACGCCAGTAAAGGTTCCAATGAGCAGTTCTTC	CASSHASKGSNEQFF
TRBV2	NA	TRBD1	TRBJ2-1	TGTGCCACCAGCAGGGACAGACAGGGGAACAATGAGCAGTTCTTC	CATSRDRQGNNEQFF
TRBV5-1	few	TRBD1	TRBJ1-3	TGCGCCAGCAGCTTGGAGGGACAGAGAGGAGGGACCATATATTTT	CASSLEGQRGGTIYF
TRBV11-2	NA	NA	TRBJ2-1	TGTGCCAGCAGCTTAGGAGGGGCAGGGTCAGGCAATGAGCAGTTCTTC	CASSLGGAGSGNEQFF
TRBV5-1	many	TRBD2	TRBJ2-2	TGCGCCACCGCGGGGGGGCGAAACACCGGGGAGCTGTTTTTT	CATAGGRNTGELFF
TRBV5-1	NA	TRBD2	TRBJ2-3	TGCGCCAGCAGCCGGGGTACTAGCGGAGTATTTCCGGATACGCAGTATTTT	CASSRGTSGVFPDTQYF
TRBV10-3	NA	NA	TRBJ2-5	TGTGCCATCAGTGAGGCTAGCGGAGGGGGGACCCAGTACTTC	CAISEASGGGTQYF
TRBV5-1	NA	TRBD1	TRBJ2-7	TGCGCCAGCAGCGCCCGGGACAGGGGGGGCTACGAGCAGTACTTC	CASSARDRGGYEQYF
TRBV11-3	NA	NA	TRBJ2-2	TGTGCCAGCAGCTTGAATTTGGGGAACACCGGGGAGCTGTTTTTT	CASSLNLGNTGELFF
TRBV7-9	NA	TRBD1	TRBJ1-2	TGTGCCAGCAGCAAACTGCAGGGGGATGGCTACACCTTC	CASSKLQGDGYTF
TRBV11-2	NA	NA	TRBJ2-2	TGTGCCAGCAGCTTAAGGGCTAACACCGGGGAGCTGTTTTTT	CASSLRANTGELFF
TRBV19	once	NA	TRBJ2-3	TGTGCCAGTAGTACGCAGAAGAGCACAGATACGCAGTATTTT	CASSTQKSTDTQYF
TRBV5-1	NA	TRBD2	TRBJ2-5	TGCGCCAGCAGCTTGATGACTAGCGGGCAGAGGGAGACCCAGTACTTC	CASSLMTSGQRETQYF
TRBV11-2	NA	NA	TRBJ2-3	TGTGCCAGCAGCTTAGTTACTTCCACAGATACGCAGTATTTT	CASSLVTSTDTQYF
TRBV14	NA	NA	TRBJ2-6	TGTGCCAGCAGCCCAAGATCTGGGGGACACTTATCTGGGGCCAACGTCCTGACTTTC	CASSPRSGGHLSGANVLTF
TRBV7-7	NA	NA	TRBJ2-2	TGTGCTAGCAGCCCTCGACTAGACGCAGTTACCGGGGAGCTGTTTTTT	CASSPRLDAVTGELFF
TRBV6-5	few	NA	TRBJ1-1	TGTGCCAGTCAGGGGAACATGAACACTGAAGCTTTCTTT	CASQGNMNTEAFF
TRBV6-6	NA	TRBD2	TRBJ2-7	TGTGCCAGCAGTTCCGGACTAGCGGGAGCCCACGAGCAGTACTTC	CASSSGLAGAHEQYF